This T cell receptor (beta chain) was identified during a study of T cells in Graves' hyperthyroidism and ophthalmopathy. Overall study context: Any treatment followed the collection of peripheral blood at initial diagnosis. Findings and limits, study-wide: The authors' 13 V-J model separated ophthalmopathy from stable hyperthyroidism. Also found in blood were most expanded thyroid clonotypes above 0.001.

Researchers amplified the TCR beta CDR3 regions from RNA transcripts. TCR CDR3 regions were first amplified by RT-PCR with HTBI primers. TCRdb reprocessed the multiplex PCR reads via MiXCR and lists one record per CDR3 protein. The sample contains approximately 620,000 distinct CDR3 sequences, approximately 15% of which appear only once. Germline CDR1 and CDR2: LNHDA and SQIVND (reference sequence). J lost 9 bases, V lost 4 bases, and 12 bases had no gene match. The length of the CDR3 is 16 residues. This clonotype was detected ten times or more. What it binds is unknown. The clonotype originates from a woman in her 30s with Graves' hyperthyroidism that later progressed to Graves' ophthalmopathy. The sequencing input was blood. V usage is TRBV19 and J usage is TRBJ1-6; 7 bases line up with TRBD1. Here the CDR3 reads CASSTRQGWPASPLHF. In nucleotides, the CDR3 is TGTGCCAGTAGTACTCGACAGGGTTGGCCGGCTTCACCCCTCCACTTT. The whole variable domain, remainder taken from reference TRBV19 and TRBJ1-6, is DGGITQSPKYLFRKEGQNVTLSCEQNLNHDAMYWYRQDPGQGLRLIYYSQIVNDFQKGDIAEGYSVSREKKESFPLTVTSAQKNPTAFYLCASSTRQGWPASPLHFGNGTRLTVT.